The TCR beta chain described here comes from a study of preoperative IRX-2 immunotherapy in early breast cancer (dated by TCRdb to the late 2010s). The table lists this clone with a count of one. No cognate antigen has been identified for it. No base quality information exists; no much larger clone differs at one position. The library was prepared using the immunoSEQ multiplex PCR assay. TCRdb retrieved this table from immuneACCESS and kept in-frame rearrangements only. Not all clones are present; in checked studies, unresolved V genes account for under half, and no reason is known for the remainder. The sample records roughly 30,000 clones, 80% to 85% of which are singletons. The ten most abundant clones make up around 2.7% of the sample. The treatment or condition label, read with the paper, signifies: preoperative locoregional IRX-2 cytokine immunotherapy. The samples were obtained from a phase Ib study in which preoperative, locoregional IRX-2 cytokine immunotherapy intended to prime immune responses was tested. Before surgery, IRX-2 was given to the donors, who were patients with early-stage breast cancer.

Measured from the cysteine to the phenylalanine, the CDR3 is 17 residues long. Here the CDR3 DNA is all that survives: 51 bases in frame from base 1. This sequence originates from a human donor with breast cancer. Sequencing was performed on lymph node tissue, taken from a patient treated with IRX-2 immunotherapy. The sequence joins TRBV1 to TRBJ2-3; the table's D call, TRBD2, was not checked against the DNA. TRBV1 is designated a pseudogene. The sequence in DNA is TGCGCCAGCAGCCAAGTTCCCGCGCGGGCTAGCACAGATACGCAGTATTTT. It specifies CASSQVPARASTDTQYF.